The subject of this entry is one T cell receptor (beta chain). What this receptor recognizes is not known. Nothing much larger sits one base from this clone, and base qualities are not available. This record belongs to a study of T cell responses to AZD1222 COVID-19 vaccine (dated by TCRdb to about 2021). Regarding the study in general: Because spike-specific TCR depth and breadth did not differ between the two schedules, AZD1222 recipients who got a second dose at roughly 4 weeks were pooled with those who got a second dose at roughly 12 weeks. TCR sequencing covered 233 trial participants: 200 to 210 given two doses of AZD1222 and 26 given two doses of MenACWY control vaccine. Trial participants were enrolled into age subgroups of 18-55, 56-69 and 70-plus years, which contained roughly 140, 27 and 60 TCR-sequenced participants, respectively. Points the paper makes about the study in general: Vaccine-associated CD4 TCRs spanned the whole spike protein, with dominant responses in regions 160-218 and 743-854. Nearly half of unique spike-specific TCRs reportedly recognized epitopes outside regions mutated in the B.1.351 and B.1.1.7 variants. No day 14 peak-response samples were available, so repertoires were characterized only after the peak T cell response. The 56-69-year group was small, and its depth increase did not reach significance, likely because of low power. Participants were mostly white British, with more females than males. The authors suggested clonal diversity may have been underestimated. After two AZD1222 doses, both the breadth and the depth of spike-specific TCRs were significantly higher than at day 0 and than in MenACWY recipients. Conclusions about previously exposed vaccinees were limited because only 6 or 7 AZD1222 recipients were SARS-CoV-2 seropositive at baseline.

The CDR3 regions of human TCRbeta chains were subjected to immunosequencing. Concerning the study's data processing: TCRs in the repertoires were compared against a reference library of SARS-CoV-2-specific TCRs that had been generated with the MIRA antigen-specificity platform. Breadth meant the fraction of unique TCRs that were SARS-CoV-2-associated, whereas depth meant the fraction of total T cells that were SARS-CoV-2-associated. Using the MIRA data, each spike-specific TCR was mapped to the spike region that the TCR reacts to and placed in a CD4 or CD8 class. Log10-transformed breadth and depth values were compared by one-way ANOVA with Sidak's multiple comparisons tests. This is the immuneACCESS table as TCRdb keeps it, with only in-frame sequences that have V and J called. A part of the clones is gone; compared with another copy, unresolved V genes explain less than half, and the rest is unexplained. Clone size and the V and J calls come from that table; the DNA yielded D and trimming. For this sample there are 100,000 to 150,000 clones; 85% to 90% appear just once. Approximately 20% of the sample is held by the ten biggest clonotypes.

What the time point label conveys for this sample: baseline before first vaccination. Samples from vaccinated people were obtained from the UK trials COV001 and COV002, which included a single-blind randomized controlled phase 2/3 trial of AZD1222 (ChAdOx1 nCoV-19) in healthy adults. For TCRbeta chain sequencing, PBMC samples from trial participants were taken at day 0 and at day 28 after the second dose. The receptor was derived from an adult in good health. Specimen: peripheral blood, collected on day 0 of AZD1222 vaccination.

CDR3 sequence: CASSQQTGGNTIYF. Read as DNA, the sequence is TGTGCCAGCAGCCAACAGACAGGGGGAAACACCATATATTTT. This chain joins TRBV7-2 to TRBJ1-3, and 7 junction bases match TRBD1. Sequences SGHTA (CDR1) and FQGNSA (CDR2) are obtained from the germline V gene. The CDR3 measures 14 amino acids from cysteine to phenylalanine. Kept here is only the CDR3 DNA, which spans 42 bases and is read in frame from base 1. From V the trimming removes 5 bases and from J it removes 4 bases, while the gene matches leave 5 bases of the junction unaccounted for.